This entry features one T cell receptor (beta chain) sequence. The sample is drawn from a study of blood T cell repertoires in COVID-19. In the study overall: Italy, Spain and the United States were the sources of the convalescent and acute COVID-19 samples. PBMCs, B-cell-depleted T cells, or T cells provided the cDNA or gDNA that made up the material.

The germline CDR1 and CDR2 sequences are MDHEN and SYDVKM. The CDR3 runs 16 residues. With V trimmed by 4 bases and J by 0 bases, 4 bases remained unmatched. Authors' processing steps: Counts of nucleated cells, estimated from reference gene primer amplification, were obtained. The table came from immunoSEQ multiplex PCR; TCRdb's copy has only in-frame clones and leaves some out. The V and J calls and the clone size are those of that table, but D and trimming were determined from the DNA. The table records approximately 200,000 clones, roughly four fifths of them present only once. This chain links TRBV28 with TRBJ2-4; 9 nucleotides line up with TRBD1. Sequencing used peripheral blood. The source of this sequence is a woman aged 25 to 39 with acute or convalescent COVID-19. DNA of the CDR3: TGTGCCAGCAGTTATACAGGGGGCCCAGCCAAAAACATTCAGTACTTC. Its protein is CASSYTGGPAKNIQYF.